The T cell receptor (beta chain) under discussion was sequenced for a study of early T cells in non-severe SARS-CoV-2 infection. As for the study in general: It was bulk RNA from unsorted whole blood that was sequenced, and the chains were unpaired. Notes on the study in general: CD4 and private specificities were missed by VDJdb matching, which favored anti-spike CD8 responses.

V shed 4 bases and J 4 bases; nucleotides not matched to a gene: 2. CDR1 and CDR2 (germline): WSHSY, SAAADI. This CDR3 is built from 13 residues. A remark on this clonotype: Its antigen is currently unknown.

Unique molecular identifiers were added to individual cDNA molecules. Via MiXCR, TCRdb re-called the 5' RACE reads, giving one row per CDR3 protein. The table has some 57,000 distinct CDR3 sequences, 10% to 12% seen once. This chain joins TRBV10-2 and TRBJ1-2; 8 nucleotides align to TRBD1. This clonotype was sampled from an adult who was a healthcare worker with PCR-confirmed SARS-CoV-2 infection or an uninfected control (not recorded which). Sequenced: whole blood. Here the CDR3 reads CASSGTGPYGYTF. In DNA form, the CDR3 reads TGCGCCAGCAGTGGGACAGGGCCCTATGGCTACACCTTC.